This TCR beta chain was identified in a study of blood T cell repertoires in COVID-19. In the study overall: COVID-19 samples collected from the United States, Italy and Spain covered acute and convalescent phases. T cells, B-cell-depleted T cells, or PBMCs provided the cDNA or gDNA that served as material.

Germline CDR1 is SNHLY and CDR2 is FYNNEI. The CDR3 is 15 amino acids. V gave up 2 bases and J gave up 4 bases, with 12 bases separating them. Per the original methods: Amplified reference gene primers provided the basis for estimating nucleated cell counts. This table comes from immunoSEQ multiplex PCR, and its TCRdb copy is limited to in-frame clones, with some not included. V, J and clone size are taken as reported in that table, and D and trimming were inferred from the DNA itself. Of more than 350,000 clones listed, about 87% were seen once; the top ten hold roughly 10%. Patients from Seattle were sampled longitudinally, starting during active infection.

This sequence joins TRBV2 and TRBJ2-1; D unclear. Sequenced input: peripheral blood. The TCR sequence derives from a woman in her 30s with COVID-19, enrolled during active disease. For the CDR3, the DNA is TGTGCCAGCAGTGAATCGGAGTTGGCGTACAATGAGCAGTTCTTC. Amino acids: CASSESELAYNEQFF.